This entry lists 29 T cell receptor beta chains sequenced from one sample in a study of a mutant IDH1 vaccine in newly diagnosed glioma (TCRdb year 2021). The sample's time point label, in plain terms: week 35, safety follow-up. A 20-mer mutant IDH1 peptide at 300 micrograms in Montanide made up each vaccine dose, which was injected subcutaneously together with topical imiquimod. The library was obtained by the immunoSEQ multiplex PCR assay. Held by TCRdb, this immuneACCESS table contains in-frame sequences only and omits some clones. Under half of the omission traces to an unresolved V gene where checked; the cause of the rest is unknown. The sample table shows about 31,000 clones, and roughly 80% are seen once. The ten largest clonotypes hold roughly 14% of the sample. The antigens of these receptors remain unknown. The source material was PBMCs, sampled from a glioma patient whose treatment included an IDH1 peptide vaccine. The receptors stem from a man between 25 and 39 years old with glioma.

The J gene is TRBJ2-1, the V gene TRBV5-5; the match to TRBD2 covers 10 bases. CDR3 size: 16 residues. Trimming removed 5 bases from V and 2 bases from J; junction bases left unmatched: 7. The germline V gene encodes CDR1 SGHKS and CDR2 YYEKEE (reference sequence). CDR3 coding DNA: TGTGCCAGCAGGCGAGATAGCGGGGGGACCTACAATGAGCAGTTCTTC. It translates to CASRRDSGGTYNEQFF.

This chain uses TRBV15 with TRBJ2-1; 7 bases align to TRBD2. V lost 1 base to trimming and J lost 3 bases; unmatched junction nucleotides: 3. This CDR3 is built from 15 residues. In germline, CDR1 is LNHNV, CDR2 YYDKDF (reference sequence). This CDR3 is CATSRGAGDYNEQFF. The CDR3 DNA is TGTGCCACCAGCAGAGGGGCGGGGGACTACAATGAGCAGTTCTTC.

CDR3 nucleotides: TGTGCCAGCAGCGGAGCGGGAGGGCCGGGGAGCTCCTACGAGCAGTACTTC. Translation gives CASSGAGGPGSSYEQYF. The chain has TRBV21-1 and TRBJ2-7; the DNA was not compared with TRBD2, the D call given in the table. TRBV21-1 is a known pseudogene. The CDR3 totals 17 residues.

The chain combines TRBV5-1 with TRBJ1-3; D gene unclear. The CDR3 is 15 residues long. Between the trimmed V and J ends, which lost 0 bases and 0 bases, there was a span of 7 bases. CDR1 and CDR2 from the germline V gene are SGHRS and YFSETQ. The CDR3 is CASSLDLSSGNTIYF. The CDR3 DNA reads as TGCGCCAGCAGCTTGGATTTGAGCTCTGGAAACACCATATATTTT.

The CDR3 spells CASRPNWWTGRNEQFF. The CDR3 nucleotides are TGTGCCAGCAGGCCCAACTGGTGGACAGGGCGGAATGAGCAGTTCTTC. The chain has TRBV7-9 and TRBJ2-1, with TRBD1 matching over 8 bases. V trimming: 6 bases; J trimming: 7 bases; junction bases outside the gene matches: 14. The CDR3 extends over 16 amino acids. Germline assignment: CDR1 SEHNR and CDR2 FQNEAQ (reference sequence).

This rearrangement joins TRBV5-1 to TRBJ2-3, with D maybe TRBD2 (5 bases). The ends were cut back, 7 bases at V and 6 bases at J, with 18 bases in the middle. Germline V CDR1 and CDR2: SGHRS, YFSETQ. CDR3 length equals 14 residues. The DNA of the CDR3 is TGCGCCAGCCACCAGAGGGTTGGTTCGGATACGCAGTATTTT. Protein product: CASHQRVGSDTQYF.

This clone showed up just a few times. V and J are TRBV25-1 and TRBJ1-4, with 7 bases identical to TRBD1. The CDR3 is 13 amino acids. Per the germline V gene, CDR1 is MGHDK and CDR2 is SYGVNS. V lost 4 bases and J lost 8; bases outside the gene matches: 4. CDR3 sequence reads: CASSAQGSEKLFF. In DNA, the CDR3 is TGTGCCAGCAGTGCACAGGGGAGCGAAAAACTGTTTTTT.

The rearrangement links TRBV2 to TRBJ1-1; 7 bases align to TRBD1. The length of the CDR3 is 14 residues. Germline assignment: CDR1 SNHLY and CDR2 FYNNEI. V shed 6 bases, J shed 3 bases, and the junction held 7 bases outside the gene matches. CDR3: CASSEQGTDTEAFF. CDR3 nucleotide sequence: TGTGCCAGCAGCGAACAGGGGACCGACACTGAAGCTTTCTTT.

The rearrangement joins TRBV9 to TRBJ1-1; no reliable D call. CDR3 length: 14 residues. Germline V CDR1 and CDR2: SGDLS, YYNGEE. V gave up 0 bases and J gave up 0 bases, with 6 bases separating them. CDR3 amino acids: CASSVGPMNTEAFF. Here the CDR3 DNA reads TGTGCCAGCAGCGTAGGTCCGATGAACACTGAAGCTTTCTTT.

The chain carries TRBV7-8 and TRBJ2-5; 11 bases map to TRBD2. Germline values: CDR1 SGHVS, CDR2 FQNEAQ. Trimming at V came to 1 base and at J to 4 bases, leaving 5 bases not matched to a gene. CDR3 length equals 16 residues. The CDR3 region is CASSLEVAGGLETQYF. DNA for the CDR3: TGTGCCAGCAGCTTAGAAGTAGCGGGAGGGCTAGAGACCCAGTACTTC.

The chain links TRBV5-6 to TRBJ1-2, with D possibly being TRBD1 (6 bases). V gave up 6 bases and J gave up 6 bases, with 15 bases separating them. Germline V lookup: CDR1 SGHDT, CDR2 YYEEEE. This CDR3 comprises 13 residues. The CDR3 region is CASTLWGPDGYTF. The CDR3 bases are TGTGCCAGCACCCTGTGGGGGCCGGATGGCTACACCTTC.

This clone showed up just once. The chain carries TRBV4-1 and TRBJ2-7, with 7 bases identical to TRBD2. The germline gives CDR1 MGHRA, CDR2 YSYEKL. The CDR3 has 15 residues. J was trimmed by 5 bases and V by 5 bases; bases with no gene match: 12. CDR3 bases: TGCGCCAGCAGCGGAGTGGGCGGGAGTATCGACGAGCAGTACTTC. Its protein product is CASSGVGGSIDEQYF.

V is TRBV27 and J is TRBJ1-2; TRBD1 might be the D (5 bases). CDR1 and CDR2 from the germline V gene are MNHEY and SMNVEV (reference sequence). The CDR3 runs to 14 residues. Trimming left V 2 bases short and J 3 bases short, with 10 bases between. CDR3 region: CASSLRGFDYGYTF. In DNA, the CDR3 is TGTGCCAGCAGTTTACGGGGGTTCGACTATGGCTACACCTTC.

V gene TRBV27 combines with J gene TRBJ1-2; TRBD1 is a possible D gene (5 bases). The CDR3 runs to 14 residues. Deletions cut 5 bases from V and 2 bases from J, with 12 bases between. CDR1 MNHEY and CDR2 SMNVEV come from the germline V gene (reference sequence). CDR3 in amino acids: CASSPPRQNYGYTF. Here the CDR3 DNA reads TGTGCCAGCAGTCCCCCCCGACAGAACTATGGCTACACCTTC.

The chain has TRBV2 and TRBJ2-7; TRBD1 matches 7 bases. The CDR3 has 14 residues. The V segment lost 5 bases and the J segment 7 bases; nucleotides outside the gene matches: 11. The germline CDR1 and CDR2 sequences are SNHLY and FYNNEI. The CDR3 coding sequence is TGTGCCAGCAGTTATCGACAGGGAAAGGGGGAGCAGTACTTC. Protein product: CASSYRQGKGEQYF. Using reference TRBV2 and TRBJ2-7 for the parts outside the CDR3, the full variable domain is EPEVTQTPSHQVTQMGQEVILRCVPISNHLYFYWYRQILGQKVEFLVSFYNNEISEKSEIFDDQFSVERPDGSNFTLKIRSTKLEDSAMYFCASSYRQGKGEQYFGPGTRLTVT.

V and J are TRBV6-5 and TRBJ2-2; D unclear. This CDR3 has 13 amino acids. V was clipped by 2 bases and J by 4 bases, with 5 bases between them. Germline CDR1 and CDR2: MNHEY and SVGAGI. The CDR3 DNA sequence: TGTGCCAGCAGTTACCCGGGCACCGGGGAGCTGTTTTTT. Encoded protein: CASSYPGTGELFF.

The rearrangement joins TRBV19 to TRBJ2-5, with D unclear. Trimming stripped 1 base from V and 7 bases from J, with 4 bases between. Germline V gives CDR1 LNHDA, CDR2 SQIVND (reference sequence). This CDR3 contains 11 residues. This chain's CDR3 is CASSIGGTQYF. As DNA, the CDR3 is TGTGCCAGTAGTATAGGTGGGACCCAGTACTTC.

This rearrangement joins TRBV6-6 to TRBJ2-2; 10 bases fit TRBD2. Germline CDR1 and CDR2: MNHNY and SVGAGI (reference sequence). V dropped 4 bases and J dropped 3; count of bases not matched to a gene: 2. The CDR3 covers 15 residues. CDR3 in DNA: TGTGCCAGCAGTTTAGCGGGAGGAGACACCGGGGAGCTGTTTTTT. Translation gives CASSLAGGDTGELFF.

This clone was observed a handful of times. Here the CDR3 DNA reads TGTGCCAGCAGCCAGATCAGGAACACTGAAGCTTTCTTT. It yields the protein CASSQIRNTEAFF. The V and J genes are TRBV14 and TRBJ1-1; D is unclear. From germline, CDR1 is SGHDN and CDR2 FVKESK. V was shortened by 3 bases and J by 1 base, with 6 bases between the two germline ends. The length of the CDR3 is 13 residues.

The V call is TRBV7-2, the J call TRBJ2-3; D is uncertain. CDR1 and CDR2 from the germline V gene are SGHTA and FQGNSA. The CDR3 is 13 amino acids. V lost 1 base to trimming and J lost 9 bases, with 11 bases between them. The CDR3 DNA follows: TGTGCCAGCAGCTTAGAGGCCTATGCCACGCAGTATTTT. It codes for CASSLEAYATQYF.

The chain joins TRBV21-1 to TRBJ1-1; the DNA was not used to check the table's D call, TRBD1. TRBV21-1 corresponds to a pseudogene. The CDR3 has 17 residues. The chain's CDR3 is CASSRPARGETNTEAFF. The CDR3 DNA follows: TGTGCCAGCAGCCGACCAGCCAGGGGGGAGACGAACACTGAAGCTTTCTTT.

This CDR3 reads CASSITVGGNTEAFF. The CDR3, as DNA: TGTGCCAGTAGTATTACGGTGGGTGGGAACACTGAAGCTTTCTTT. This chain connects TRBV19 to TRBJ1-1; D gene uncertain. Per germline, CDR1 LNHDA and CDR2 SQIVND (reference sequence). The CDR3 is 15 residues long. Trimming removed 3 bases at V and 1 base at J, with 12 bases between.

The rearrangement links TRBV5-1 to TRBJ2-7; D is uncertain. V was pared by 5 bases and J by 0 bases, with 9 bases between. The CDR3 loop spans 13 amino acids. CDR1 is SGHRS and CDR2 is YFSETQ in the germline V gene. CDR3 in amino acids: CASRGTISYEQYF. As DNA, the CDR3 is TGCGCCAGCAGGGGTACGATCTCCTACGAGCAGTACTTC.

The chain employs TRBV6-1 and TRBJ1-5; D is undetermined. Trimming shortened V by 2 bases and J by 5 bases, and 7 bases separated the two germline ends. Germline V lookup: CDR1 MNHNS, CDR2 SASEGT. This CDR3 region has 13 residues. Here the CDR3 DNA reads TGTGCCAGCAGTGAACGAGCGCATCAGCCCCAGCATTTT. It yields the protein CASSERAHQPQHF.

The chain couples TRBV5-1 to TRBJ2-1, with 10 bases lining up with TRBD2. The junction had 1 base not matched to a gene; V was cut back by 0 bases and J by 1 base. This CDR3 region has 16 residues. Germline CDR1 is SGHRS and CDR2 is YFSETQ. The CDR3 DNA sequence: TGCGCCAGCAGCTTGGGACTAGCGGGTTCCTACAATGAGCAGTTCTTC. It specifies CASSLGLAGSYNEQFF. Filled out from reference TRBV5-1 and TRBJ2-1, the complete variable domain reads KAGVTQTPRYLIKTRGQQVTLSCSPISGHRSVSWYQQTPGQGLQFLFEYFSETQRNKGNFPGRFSGRQFSNSRSEMNVSTLELGDSALYLCASSLGLAGSYNEQFFGPGTRLTVL.

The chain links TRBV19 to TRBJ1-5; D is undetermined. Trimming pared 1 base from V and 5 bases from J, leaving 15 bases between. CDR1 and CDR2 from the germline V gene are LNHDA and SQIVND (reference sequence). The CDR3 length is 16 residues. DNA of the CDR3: TGTGCCAGTAGTATAGGCGGCAGCCCAACTTATCAGCCCCAGCATTTT. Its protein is CASSIGGSPTYQPQHF.

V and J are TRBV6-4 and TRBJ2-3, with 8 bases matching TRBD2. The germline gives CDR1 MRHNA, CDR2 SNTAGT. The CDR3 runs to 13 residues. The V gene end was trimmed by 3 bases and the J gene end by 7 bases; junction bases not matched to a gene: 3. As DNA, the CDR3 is TGTGCCAGCAGTGAAAGCGGGAGTTATACGCAGTATTTT. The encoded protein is CASSESGSYTQYF.

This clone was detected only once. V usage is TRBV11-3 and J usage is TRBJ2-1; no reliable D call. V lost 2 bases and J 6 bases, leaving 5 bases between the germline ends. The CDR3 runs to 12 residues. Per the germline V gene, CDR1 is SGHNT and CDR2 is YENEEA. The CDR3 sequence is CASSLKVNEQFF. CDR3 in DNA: TGTGCCAGCAGCTTAAAGGTCAATGAGCAGTTCTTC.

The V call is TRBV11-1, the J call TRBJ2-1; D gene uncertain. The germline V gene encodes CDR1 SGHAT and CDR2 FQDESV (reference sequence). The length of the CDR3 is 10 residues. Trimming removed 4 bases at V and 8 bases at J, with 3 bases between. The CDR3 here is CASSYHEQFF. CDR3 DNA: TGTGCCAGCAGCTATCATGAGCAGTTCTTC.